A selection of T cell receptor beta chains follows, all from one sample in a study of blood T cell repertoires in COVID-19. Assay: immunoSEQ multiplex PCR; the TCRdb copy retains only in-frame clones and omits some. This table holds about 200,000 clones, 84% found once. Source material: peripheral blood. The source is a woman in her fifties or sixties with active or convalescent COVID-19. Both conserved end residues are part of each CDR3. The D gene is left open where the match is weak. The size of a clone is reported for some rows only, either as once, few or many, or as a class for expanded clones.

clone_size j_call v_call d_call cdr3_nt cdr3_aa
. TRBJ2-2 TRBV6-5 . TGTGCCAGCACGACAGGCCCGAACACCGGGGAGCTGTTTTTT CASTTGPNTGELFF
. TRBJ1-6 TRBV19 TRBD1 TGTGCCAGTAGTCCCCGGGACAGCTATAATTCACCCCTCCACTTT CASSPRDSYNSPLHF
once TRBJ1-5 TRBV19 . TGTGCCAGTAGTATTTTCTGGGGCGGCAATCAGCCCCAGCATTTT CASSIFWGGNQPQHF
. TRBJ2-7 TRBV24-1 . TGTGCCACCAGTGATTTGCCGACAGGCGAGCAGTACTTC CATSDLPTGEQYF
. TRBJ2-1 TRBV5-1 TRBD1 TGCGCCAGCAGCTTGGTGATAGGGACAGGGGGCCTGGGTGAGCAGTTCTTC CASSLVIGTGGLGEQFF
. TRBJ2-3 TRBV27 TRBD2 TGTGCCAGCAGTTTAGTCGGTAGCGGGAGGGCCACGGATACGCAGTATTTT CASSLVGSGRATDTQYF
. TRBJ2-3 TRBV12-2 . TGTGCAAGTCGCTTTGGAGGGACCTCCCACGGCGATACGCAGTATTTT CASRFGGTSHGDTQYF
once TRBJ1-2 TRBV29-1 . TGCAGCGCAACCCTTACAGGGTTCTATGGCTACACCTTC CSATLTGFYGYTF
. TRBJ1-4 TRBV28 . TGTGCCAGCATCATGGGGGGGGCAGCTAATGAAAAACTGTTTTTT CASIMGGAANEKLFF
. TRBJ1-6 TRBV19 TRBD1 TGTGCCAGTAGTTGGACAGGGAAAAATTCACCCCTCCACTTT CASSWTGKNSPLHF
. TRBJ1-6 TRBV5-1 . TGCGCCAGCAGCTTAGTGGGGAGGGGGGATTCACCCCTCCACTTT CASSLVGRGDSPLHF
. TRBJ1-1 TRBV6-5 . TGTGCCACCTCTAAGCGGGAGTACACTGAAGCTTTCTTT CATSKREYTEAFF
few TRBJ1-2 TRBV2 . TGTGCCAGCAGTGAACCGGGGGGGGACTATGGCTACACCTTC CASSEPGGDYGYTF
. TRBJ2-5 TRBV4-2 . TGTGCCAGCAGCCAAGGGGAGTCGAGTGGCCAAGAGACCCAGTACTTC CASSQGESSGQETQYF
few TRBJ1-4 TRBV27 TRBD1 TGTGCCAGCAGTTTATTCTACCCGGGACAGGGACGAAAACTGTTTTTT CASSLFYPGQGRKLFF
. TRBJ2-3 TRBV9 TRBD2 TGTGCCAGCAGCGTAGAGTTTGGCGGGAGGGCCAGCACAGATACGCAGTATTTT CASSVEFGGRASTDTQYF
. TRBJ1-4 TRBV7-9 . TGTGCCAGCAGCTTAATGACCCCGGGCAGGGAAGGCGAAAAACTGTTTTTT CASSLMTPGREGEKLFF
. TRBJ1-1 TRBV28 . TGTGCCAGCAGTCCCCAGGGATGGGACACTGAAGCTTTCTTT CASSPQGWDTEAFF
. TRBJ1-2 TRBV2 . TGTGCCAGCAGTTTGGGCAGTATAGGCTATGGCTACACCTTC CASSLGSIGYGYTF
. TRBJ1-2 TRBV28 . TGTGCCAGCAGTTTCGGGGGTCTTGGCTACACCTTC CASSFGGLGYTF
. TRBJ2-7 TRBV2 TRBD2 TGTGCCAGCAGTGAAGCCACTAGCGGGAGTTGGGCCTACGAGCAGTACTTC CASSEATSGSWAYEQYF
. TRBJ1-2 TRBV5-6 TRBD1 TGTGCCAGCAGTCTACCGGGACAGGGTGCTAACTATGGCTACACCTTC CASSLPGQGANYGYTF
. TRBJ1-5 TRBV5-5 . TGTGCCAGCAGCTTTACCCAGGCATCTAGCAATCAGCCCCAGCATTTT CASSFTQASSNQPQHF
. TRBJ2-1 TRBV4-2 . TGTGCCAGCAGCCAAGAGAGGGGGACGCGAAATGAGCAGTTCTTC CASSQERGTRNEQFF
. TRBJ2-2 TRBV3-1/TRBV3-2 . TGTGCCAGCAGTCGCAGGGGTGGCGGGGAGCTGTTTTTT CASSRRGGGELFF
. TRBJ2-1 TRBV14 TRBD2 TGTGCCAGCAGCTTCCTCCGAGGAGGGAGGGCCGATCAGTTCTTC CASSFLRGGRADQFF
. TRBJ1-3 TRBV2 TRBD1 TGTGCCAGCACCTTGGGGGACAGGGTTTTGCGTGCGTCTGGAAACACCATATATTTT CASTLGDRVLRASGNTIYF
. TRBJ1-2 TRBV5-4 TRBD1 TGTGCCAGCAGCCCGCAGGGGGCGCATAACTATGGCTACACCTTC CASSPQGAHNYGYTF
. TRBJ2-2 TRBV7-9 . TGTGCCAGCAGCCCCGACAGGAACACCGGGGAGCTGTTTTTT CASSPDRNTGELFF
. TRBJ2-1 TRBV6-1 TRBD1 TGTGCCAGCAGTGAACAGGGGGCCTACAATGAGCAGTTCTTC CASSEQGAYNEQFF
few TRBJ2-3 TRBV11-1 TRBD1 TGTGCCAGCAGCCCCGGGACAGCTAGCACAGATACGCAGTATTTT CASSPGTASTDTQYF
. TRBJ1-4 TRBV25-1 . TGTGCCAGCAGTGAATCCCAGGGTAGGGATGAAAAACTGTTTTTT CASSESQGRDEKLFF
once TRBJ1-6 TRBV28 TRBD1 TGTGCCAGCAGTGGCGGGACAGTTAATTCACCCCTCCACTTT CASSGGTVNSPLHF
. TRBJ1-1 TRBV10-3 TRBD1 TGTGCCATCAGTGAGCTGGGACAGGGTGAAGCTTTCTTT CAISELGQGEAFF
. TRBJ1-2 TRBV29-1 . TGCAGCGTTGAAGAAGGTCATGGCGGCTATGGCTACACCTTC CSVEEGHGGYGYTF
. TRBJ1-1 TRBV28 . TGTGCCAGCAGTTGGAGGGGAGAAGCTTTCTTT CASSWRGEAFF
. TRBJ1-2 TRBV19 . TGTGCCAGCGATGGACAGAACTATGGCTACACCTTC CASDGQNYGYTF
. TRBJ1-1 TRBV9 TRBD1 TGTGCCAGCAGCACGCGACAGGGGCTCGCTGAAGCTTTCTTT CASSTRQGLAEAFF
. TRBJ1-5 TRBV18 . TGTGCCAGCTCACGCACAGGAGGGAATCAGCCCCAGCATTTT CASSRTGGNQPQHF
. TRBJ2-7 TRBV28 . TGTGCCAGCAGTCCGGTGCCTGGAGGTTCCACCTACGAGCAGTACTTC CASSPVPGGSTYEQYF
. TRBJ1-3 TRBV19 . TGTGCCAGTAGTATTAGCGGAAACTCTGGAAACACCATATATTTT CASSISGNSGNTIYF
. TRBJ1-5 TRBV2 . TGTGCCAGCAGCCTACAGGGCGGCAATCAGCCCCAGCATTTT CASSLQGGNQPQHF
. TRBJ2-6 TRBV5-4 TRBD1 TGTGCCAGCAGCTTGGACAGGGGGCCCAGCTCTGGGGCCAACGTCCTGACTTTC CASSLDRGPSSGANVLTF
. TRBJ1-4 TRBV10-3 TRBD1 TGTGCCATCAGTGACGACAGGGGGGGCGAAAAACTGTTTTTT CAISDDRGGEKLFF
. TRBJ1-5 TRBV19 . TGTGCCAGTAGTAGGGGCATCAATCAGCCCCAGCATTTT CASSRGINQPQHF
. TRBJ2-3 TRBV20-1 TRBD1 TGCAGTGCAAACAGGGGGGTTACGCAGTATTTT CSANRGVTQYF